A selection of T cell receptor beta chains follows, all from one sample in a study of cytomegalovirus exposure and HLA in healthy donors. Clones were sequenced by immunoSEQ multiplex PCR, and TCRdb holds only the in-frame ones, with some missing. The sample comprises some 160,000 clones, 80% of which are singletons, and roughly 6.2% rests with the top ten. Sequencing was done on a sample of PBMCs. The receptors stem from a male donor in good health and CMV-seropositive. Both conserved end residues are part of each CDR3. D genes are given only for firm matches. Rows give clone size only sometimes, using once, few, many, or a class for an expanded clone.

v_gene	d_gene	j_gene	abundance	CDR3nt	CDR3aa
TRBV5-4	-	TRBJ2-7	-	TGTGCCAGCAGGCGGTCCGGGACTTTACCCTACGAGCAGTACTTC	CASRRSGTLPYEQYF
TRBV11-2	-	TRBJ2-2	-	TGTGCCAGCAGCTACAGGGCGAACACCGGGGAGCTGTTTTTT	CASSYRANTGELFF
TRBV7-2	-	TRBJ2-7	-	TGTGCCAGCAGCTTAGCGGGCAAAGACGAGCAGTACTTC	CASSLAGKDEQYF
TRBV7-9	TRBD2	TRBJ2-7	-	TGTGCCAGCACCAACGACCAAAATGGCGGGAGGTTCGGGATCTACGAGCAGTACTTC	CASTNDQNGGRFGIYEQYF
TRBV27	-	TRBJ1-5	-	TGTGCCAGCAGTGGGCTCGGAAATCAGCCCCAGCATTTT	CASSGLGNQPQHF
TRBV27	-	TRBJ1-4	few	TGTGCCAGCAGGGGCTTTGAAAGGGGCACTAATGAAAAACTGTTTTTT	CASRGFERGTNEKLFF
TRBV5-1	-	TRBJ1-2	few	TGCGCCAGCAGCTTGGGCCGGAGCAATAACTATGGCTACACCTTC	CASSLGRSNNYGYTF
TRBV5-5	-	TRBJ1-2	-	TGTGCCAGCAGCTTGGTTTTACAGTATGGCTACACCTTC	CASSLVLQYGYTF
TRBV27	TRBD1	TRBJ2-7	-	TGTGCCAGCAGTTTATTAGGGACAGGGTTCTACGAGCAGTACTTC	CASSLLGTGFYEQYF
TRBV19	-	TRBJ1-1	-	TGTGCCAGTAGGCTATTGAGGGCCCTGGGCACTGAAGCTTTCTTT	CASRLLRALGTEAFF
TRBV5-1	-	TRBJ1-4	-	TGCGCCAGCAGCTTGGAGGGGCAGGATGGAAAACTGTTTTTT	CASSLEGQDGKLFF
TRBV27	-	TRBJ1-1	-	TGTGCCAGCAGTTCCAGGGGCCGCATGAACACTGAAGCTTTCTTT	CASSSRGRMNTEAFF
TRBV4-2	-	TRBJ2-7	-	TGTGCCAGCAGCCAAGGGCTGGAGCCCTCCGAGCAGTACTTC	CASSQGLEPSEQYF
TRBV27	TRBD2	TRBJ2-1	-	TGTGCCAGCAGTTTAGCGGGAGGCCCTTGGGAGCAGTTCTTC	CASSLAGGPWEQFF
TRBV6-6	TRBD1	TRBJ2-7	-	TGTGCCAGCAGTTACGGGACAGGGCCCTACGAGCAGTACTTC	CASSYGTGPYEQYF
TRBV5-4	-	TRBJ1-4	-	TGTGCCAGCAGCTTCCGGCAGGGGTCTAATGAAAAACTGTTTTTT	CASSFRQGSNEKLFF
TRBV5-5	TRBD2	TRBJ2-2	-	TGTGCCAGCAGCGCGACTAGCGGGGCGAACACCGGGGAGCTGTTTTTT	CASSATSGANTGELFF
TRBV16	TRBD2	TRBJ2-5	-	TGTGCCAGCAGCCCCTCGGGAGGGGAAGAGACCCAGTACTTC	CASSPSGGEETQYF
TRBV7-7	TRBD2	TRBJ2-1	-	TGTGCTAGCAGCTTAGGCGGGAGGGCCAGTTCTTCCTACAATGAGCAGTTCTTC	CASSLGGRASSSYNEQFF
TRBV27	-	TRBJ1-5	few	TGTGCCAGCAGTCCCCGACAGAAACAGCCCCAGCATTTT	CASSPRQKQPQHF
TRBV7-7	TRBD2	TRBJ2-1	-	TGTGCTAGCAGCTTAGGATCGGGGGGAGGGCCGAGCAATGAGCAGTTCTTC	CASSLGSGGGPSNEQFF
TRBV5-5	-	TRBJ2-3	-	TGTGCCAGCGCCAGGGTTGCAGATACGCAGTATTTT	CASARVADTQYF
TRBV18	-	TRBJ2-3	-	TGTGCCAGCTCACCACCGGTGGTTTTGAGTACGCAGTATTTT	CASSPPVVLSTQYF
TRBV28	TRBD2	TRBJ2-1	-	TGTGCCAGCAGTTTAACGGCTAGCGGGAGGTATAATGAGCAGTTCTTC	CASSLTASGRYNEQFF
TRBV9	TRBD2	TRBJ2-1	-	TGTGCCAGCCTTCCGGGGCTAGCGGGACTTACGGGCTACAATGAGCAGTTCTTC	CASLPGLAGLTGYNEQFF
TRBV6-6	-	TRBJ2-7	-	TGTGCCAGCAGTCTGGGGCCATCCTACGAGCAGTACTTC	CASSLGPSYEQYF
TRBV5-4	TRBD1	TRBJ2-7	few	TGTGCCAGCAGCTCGGACAGGGCCTACGAGCAGTACTTC	CASSSDRAYEQYF
TRBV7-2	-	TRBJ1-5	-	TGTGCCAGCAGCTTAACAGGTTTGCCCCAGCATTTT	CASSLTGLPQHF
TRBV7-9	TRBD1	TRBJ2-7	-	TGTGCCAGCAGCTACGACAGGGGGGGCTCCTACGAGCAGTACTTC	CASSYDRGGSYEQYF
TRBV28	-	TRBJ2-3	-	TGTGCCAGCACCACAGTACTACTAGGTAATACGCAGTATTTT	CASTTVLLGNTQYF
TRBV10-3	-	TRBJ2-3	-	TGTGCCATCAGTGAGTCGCAGGGCGATACGCAGTATTTT	CAISESQGDTQYF
TRBV9	-	TRBJ2-7	-	TGTGCCAGCAGCGCCCGTAGTTTCTACGAGCAGTACTTC	CASSARSFYEQYF
TRBV6-5	-	TRBJ2-3	once	TGTGCCAGCGGGGGTAGCGGAGGGATAGATACGCAGTATTTT	CASGGSGGIDTQYF
TRBV9	TRBD2	TRBJ2-5	-	TGTGCCAGCAGCACTAGCGGGAAAGGGGAGACCCAGTACTTC	CASSTSGKGETQYF
TRBV27	-	TRBJ2-3	-	TGTGCCAGCAGTAGGGGGGACTACGATACGCAGTATTTT	CASSRGDYDTQYF
TRBV19	TRBD2	TRBJ2-2	-	TGTGCCAGTAGTATAAGCCTAGCGGGAGTCGCCGGGGAGCTGTTTTTT	CASSISLAGVAGELFF